This T cell receptor (beta chain) comes out of a study of Ad26.COV2.S vaccination and SARS-CoV-2 variants. Study background: The COV1001 Ad26.COV2.S trial arm included the donor. Regarding the study as a whole: Breadth and depth estimates from TCRs may understate total T cell responses.

Noted treatment: some 20 received Ad26.COV2.S at low or high dose, single or two shots; roughly 5 received placebo; per-sample allocation not given. Samples analyzed were those drawn on day 63 after the first vaccine or placebo injection. This vaccine is an Ad26 vector that expresses the Wuhan-strain SARS-CoV-2 spike. On this clone itself: What it binds is not known.

Sequenced by immunoSEQ multiplex PCR; TCRdb stores in-frame clones only, minus some. Of 350,000 to 450,000 clones in the sample, 83% were seen once. Trimming took off 2 bases at V and 2 bases at J, with 5 bases between the two ends. There are 13 residues in the CDR3. Germline V gene data show CDR1 as MDHEN and CDR2 as SYDVKM. The TCR sequence derives from a person aged 18-60 years who received the Ad26.COV2.S COVID-19 vaccine or a placebo. The sequencing here drew on peripheral blood, taken in a trial of Ad26.COV2.S vaccine versus placebo. This chain connects TRBV28 to TRBJ2-3; D not resolved. Here the CDR3 DNA reads TGTGCCAGCAGTTTAGGCCACACAGATACGCAGTATTTT. Protein sequence: CASSLGHTDTQYF.